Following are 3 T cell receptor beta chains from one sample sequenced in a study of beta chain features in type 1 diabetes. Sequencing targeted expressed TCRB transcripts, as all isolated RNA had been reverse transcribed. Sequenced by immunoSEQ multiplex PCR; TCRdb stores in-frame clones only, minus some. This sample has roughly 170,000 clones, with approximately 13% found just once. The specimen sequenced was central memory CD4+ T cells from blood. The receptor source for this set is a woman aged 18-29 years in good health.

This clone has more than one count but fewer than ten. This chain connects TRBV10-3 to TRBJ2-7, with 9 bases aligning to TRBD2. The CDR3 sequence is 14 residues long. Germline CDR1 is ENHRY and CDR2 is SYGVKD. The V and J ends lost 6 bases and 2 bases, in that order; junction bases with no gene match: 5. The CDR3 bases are TGTGCCATCAGGGAGCGGGAGGTCCCCTACGAGCAGTACTTC. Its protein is CAIREREVPYEQYF.

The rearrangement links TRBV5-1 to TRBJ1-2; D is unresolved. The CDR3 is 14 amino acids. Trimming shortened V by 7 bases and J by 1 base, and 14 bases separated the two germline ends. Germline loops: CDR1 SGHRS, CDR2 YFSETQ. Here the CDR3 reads CASSIDGDNYGYTF. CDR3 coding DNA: TGCGCCAGCTCTATCGACGGGGATAACTATGGCTACACCTTC.

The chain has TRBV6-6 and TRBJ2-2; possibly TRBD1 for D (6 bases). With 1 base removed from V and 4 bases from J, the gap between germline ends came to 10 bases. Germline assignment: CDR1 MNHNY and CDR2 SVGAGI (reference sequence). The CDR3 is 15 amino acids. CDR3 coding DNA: TGTGCCAGCAGTTACTGGGGCAGGGGCACCGGGGAGCTGTTTTTT. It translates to CASSYWGRGTGELFF.